This TCR beta chain stems from a study of T cells in Graves' hyperthyroidism and ophthalmopathy. General study findings and limits: Also found in blood were most expanded thyroid clonotypes above 0.001.

Amplification targeted TCR beta CDR3 regions from RNA transcripts. A set of HTBI primers served as the primers for a first-round RT-PCR of the TCR CDR3. TCRdb re-called the multiplex PCR reads with MiXCR, one entry per CDR3 protein. The sample includes about 600,000 distinct CDR3 sequences, roughly 15% of them seen just once. Trimming stripped 0 bases from V and 0 bases from J, with 9 bases between. CDR1 is SNHLY, CDR2 FYNNEI, per germline. CDR3 length: 17 residues. Exclusion of a patient resulted from uncontrolled infection, other autoimmune disease, pregnancy or lactation. In its sample, this clonotype was seen many times. Its target is not known.

The TCR comes from a woman aged 40 to 50 with Graves' ophthalmopathy. The chain joins TRBV2 to TRBJ2-6, with no clear D. Material for sequencing was blood. This chain's CDR3 is CASSEARPSSGANVLTF. Written as DNA, the CDR3 is TGTGCCAGCAGTGAAGCTAGACCTAGCTCTGGGGCCAACGTCCTGACTTTC. The full variable domain, in which reference TRBV2 and TRBJ2-6 provide the parts outside the CDR3, is EPEVTQTPSHQVTQMGQEVILRCVPISNHLYFYWYRQILGQKVEFLVSFYNNEISEKSEIFDDQFSVERPDGSNFTLKIRSTKLEDSAMYFCASSEARPSSGANVLTFGAGSRLTVL.